This T cell receptor beta chain was recovered during a study of T cell responses to AZD1222 COVID-19 vaccine. Germline V gene sequence: CDR1 MDHEN, CDR2 SYDVKM. The CDR3 extends over 11 amino acids. V shed 2 bases and J shed 8 bases, with 4 bases lying between them. Profiling relied on immunoSEQ multiplex PCR, and the TCRdb table lists in-frame clones only, not all of them. The repertoire consists of approximately 150,000 clones, with 85% to 95% occurring once and the leading ten covering over 0.85%. Whole-study findings and limits: Epitopes outside B.1.351 and B.1.1.7 mutated regions reportedly drew nearly half of spike TCRs.

Details on this clone: The antigen is undetermined.

The sequence derives from an adult in good health. This sample comprised peripheral blood, obtained on day 0 of MenACWY control vaccination. V and J are TRBV28 and TRBJ2-1; no firm D call. The CDR3 DNA is TGTGCCAGCAGTTTAGGATATGAGCAGTTCTTC. Amino acids: CASSLGYEQFF.